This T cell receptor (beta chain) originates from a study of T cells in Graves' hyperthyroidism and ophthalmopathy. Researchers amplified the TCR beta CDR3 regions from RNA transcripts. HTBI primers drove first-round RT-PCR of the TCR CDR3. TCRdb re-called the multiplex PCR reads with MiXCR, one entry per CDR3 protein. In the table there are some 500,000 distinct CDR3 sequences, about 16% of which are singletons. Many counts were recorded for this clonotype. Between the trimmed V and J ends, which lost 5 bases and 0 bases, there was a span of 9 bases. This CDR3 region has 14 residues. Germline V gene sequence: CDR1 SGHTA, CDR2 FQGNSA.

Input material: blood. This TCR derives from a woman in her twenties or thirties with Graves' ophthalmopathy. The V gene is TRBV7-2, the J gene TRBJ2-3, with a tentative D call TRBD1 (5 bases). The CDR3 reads CASSQGLSTDTQYF. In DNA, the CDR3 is TGTGCCAGCAGCCAGGGTCTTAGCACAGATACGCAGTATTTT.